A single sample gave rise to the 29 T cell receptor beta chains below, sequenced in a study of response to subunit inactivated influenza vaccine. TCRdb analysed the RT-PCR reads with MiXCR anew, one entry per CDR3 protein. The repertoire holds about 540,000 distinct CDR3 sequences, with approximately 15% as singletons. The sequencing here drew on PBMCs from blood, taken 12 days after vaccination. Source of these receptors: a man in his forties or fifties who received an inactivated influenza vaccine.

The V gene is TRBV4-1, the J gene TRBJ2-7; 10 bases match TRBD1. V dropped 2 bases and J dropped 3; count of bases not matched to a gene: 10. The CDR3 is made up of 17 amino acids. The germline CDR1 and CDR2 sequences are MGHRA and YSYEKL. The CDR3 region is CASSQYRVRDRGYEQYF. CDR3 DNA: TGCGCCAGCAGCCAATATAGGGTCCGGGACAGGGGCTACGAGCAGTACTTC.

At least ten counts were recorded for this clonotype. This rearrangement joins TRBV2 to TRBJ2-1, with D tentatively TRBD2 (6 bases). This CDR3 has 14 residues. Trimming stripped 10 bases from V and 3 bases from J, with 16 bases between. Per germline, CDR1 SNHLY and CDR2 FYNNEI. CDR3 sequence reads: CATVPSEHYNEQFF. The DNA of the CDR3 is TGTGCCACCGTACCTAGCGAACACTACAATGAGCAGTTCTTC.

The chain couples TRBV7-2 to TRBJ2-1; D may match TRBD1 or TRBD2 (5 bases each). Germline V CDR1 and CDR2: SGHTA, FQGNSA. This CDR3 region has 13 residues. Trimming pared 8 bases from V and 6 bases from J, leaving 14 bases between. In DNA form, the CDR3 reads TGTGCCAGCGGATCGGGGCGAGGCAATGAGCAGTTCTTC. This codes for CASGSGRGNEQFF.

This clonotype was detected only a few times. Being one base from a much bigger clone, this may be a read error. The V and J genes are TRBV5-5 and TRBJ2-2, with D perhaps matching TRBD1 (5 bases). This CDR3 contains 15 residues. Germline CDR1 reads SGHKS; CDR2 reads YYEKEE (reference sequence). V lost 0 bases and J 1 base, leaving 7 bases between the germline ends. Written as DNA, the CDR3 is TGTGCCAGCAGCTTGGGACAGCGGAACACCGGGGAGCTGTTTTTT. Its translation is CASSLGQRNTGELFF.

The rearrangement joins TRBV7-2 to TRBJ2-7; no firm D call. This CDR3 contains 14 residues. Germline V lookup: CDR1 SGHTA, CDR2 FQGNSA. The germline V and J ends were trimmed by 5 bases and 7 bases, with 18 bases remaining between them. This chain's CDR3 is CASSQYGVSREQYF. CDR3 bases: TGTGCCAGCAGCCAGTATGGGGTTTCGCGGGAGCAGTACTTC.

This clonotype was counted only a few times. V and J are TRBV12-3 or TRBV12-4 and TRBJ2-1; no firm D call. The CDR3 spans 12 residues. Between the trimmed V and J ends, which lost 3 bases and 7 bases, there was a span of 7 bases. The CDR3 bases are TGTGCCAGCAGTTTTGTCAGAAATGAGCAGTTCTTC. Encoded protein: CASSFVRNEQFF.

This clonotype was detected many times. V is TRBV7-2 and J is TRBJ2-2; D is undetermined. CDR3 length equals 15 residues. Trimming cost V 5 bases and J 0 bases, with 10 bases left between them. The germline V gene encodes CDR1 SGHTA and CDR2 FQGNSA. Written as DNA, the CDR3 is TGTGCCAGCAGCCCTCGGACGTCGAACACCGGGGAGCTGTTTTTT. This translates into CASSPRTSNTGELFF.

The CDR3: CASSLDGGETETQYF. In DNA form, the CDR3 reads TGTGCCAGCAGCTTAGATGGGGGAGAAACAGAGACCCAGTACTTC. V and J are TRBV7-2 and TRBJ2-5; either TRBD1 or TRBD2 may fit D (5 bases each). Germline V gene sequence: CDR1 SGHTA, CDR2 FQGNSA. V dropped 1 base and J dropped 4 bases, with 13 bases sitting between them. The CDR3 consists of 15 residues.

This clonotype was counted a few times. The chain carries TRBV4-2 and TRBJ1-6; the match to TRBD1 covers 8 bases. The CDR3 loop spans 15 amino acids. The V and J ends lost 5 bases and 9 bases, in that order; junction bases with no gene match: 9. Germline CDR1 and CDR2: LGHNA and YNFKEQ. The CDR3 nucleotides are TGTGCCAGCAGCGAAGGGACAGGCCGGGGTTCACCCCTCCACTTT. Its protein is CASSEGTGRGSPLHF.

J is TRBJ2-1 and V is TRBV11-2; 10 bases map to TRBD2. Germline CDR1 and CDR2: SGHAT and FQNNGV. After removal of 0 bases from V and 1 base from J, the junction contained 9 bases not matched to a gene. This CDR3 comprises 19 residues. The CDR3 spells CASSLESGRASLSYNEQFF. The CDR3 coding sequence is TGTGCCAGCAGCTTAGAGAGCGGGAGGGCCTCTTTGTCCTACAATGAGCAGTTCTTC.

This clonotype came up a few times. The V and J genes are TRBV5-1 and TRBJ2-3; possibly TRBD2 for D (5 bases). This CDR3 is 15 amino acids long. V was clipped by 4 bases and J by 11 bases, with 23 bases between them. Germline-derived CDR1 and CDR2 are SGHRS and YFSETQ. CDR3 loop: CASSSASGSGSGQYF. The CDR3 coding sequence is TGCGCCAGCAGCAGTGCGTCGGGGTCGGGGAGTGGGCAGTATTTT.

This clonotype was recorded many times. This chain links TRBV4-3 with TRBJ2-5; 10 nucleotides agree with TRBD2. Germline-derived CDR1 and CDR2 are LGHNA and YSLEER. The CDR3 totals 14 residues. V shed 5 bases and J 2 bases; nucleotides not matched to a gene: 2. As DNA, the CDR3 is TGCGCCAGCAGCTCTAGCGGGGGACAAGAGACCCAGTACTTC. Translation: CASSSSGGQETQYF.

The rearrangement links TRBV30 to TRBJ2-5; D perhaps matches TRBD2 (6 bases). The V and J ends lost 5 bases and 5 bases respectively, with 12 bases between them. The CDR3 sequence is 12 residues long. Germline V lookup: CDR1 GTSNPN, CDR2 SVGIG (reference sequence). CDR3 DNA sequence: TGTGCCTGGGACGGTGGGGGGGAGACCCAGTACTTC. It translates to CAWDGGGETQYF.

V is TRBV6-5 and J is TRBJ1-4, with TRBD1 identical over 10 bases. Germline assignment: CDR1 MNHEY and CDR2 SVGAGI. Losses at the gene ends were 5 bases for V and 7 bases for J; bases not matched to a gene: 7. This CDR3 has 15 amino acids. Here the CDR3 reads CASSLRTGGFEKLFF. The CDR3, as DNA: TGTGCCAGCAGTCTACGGACAGGGGGATTTGAAAAACTGTTTTTT.

The chain joins TRBV20-1 to TRBJ1-4, with D possibly being TRBD1 (5 bases). CDR3 length equals 15 residues. The V and J ends lost 4 bases and 5 bases respectively, with 17 bases between them. Germline-derived CDR1 and CDR2 are DFQATT and SNEGSKA (reference sequence). In DNA form, the CDR3 reads TGCAGTGCTATCGGAGGTGGACGGACAAATGAAAAACTGTTTTTT. Translating it yields CSAIGGGRTNEKLFF.

The CDR3 sequence is CASNTFGDGGNTIYF. CDR3 DNA sequence: TGTGCCAGCAACACGTTCGGGGATGGAGGAAACACCATATATTTT. V usage is TRBV7-9 and J usage is TRBJ1-3; D ambiguous. This CDR3 comprises 15 residues. Trimming pared 7 bases from V and 4 bases from J, leaving 17 bases between. Germline V gene sequence: CDR1 SEHNR, CDR2 FQNEAQ (reference sequence).

This clonotype occurred a few times. The J gene is TRBJ1-2, the V gene TRBV24-1, with 9 bases lining up with TRBD1. The germline V gene has CDR1 KGHDR and CDR2 SFDVKD. CDR3 length equals 15 residues. The V and J ends lost 4 bases and 1 base, in that order; junction bases with no gene match: 3. In nucleotides, the CDR3 is TGTGCCACCAGTGACTCGACAGGGGGTAACTATGGCTACACCTTC. It yields the protein CATSDSTGGNYGYTF.

This clonotype was picked up a small number of times. The J gene is TRBJ1-2, the V gene TRBV5-5; the D is unclear. CDR3 length: 14 residues. Germline assignment: CDR1 SGHKS and CDR2 YYEKEE (reference sequence). With 2 bases removed from V and 1 base from J, the gap between germline ends came to 9 bases. The DNA for the CDR3 is TGTGCCAGCAGCTTCGAAGGACTTAACTATGGCTACACCTTC. Its protein is CASSFEGLNYGYTF.

The rearrangement uses TRBV12-3 or TRBV12-4 and TRBJ1-3; the D is unclear. The CDR3 spans 12 residues. V gave up 5 bases and J gave up 8 bases, with 10 bases separating them. CDR3 sequence reads: CASSQFVDTIYF. The CDR3 DNA sequence: TGTGCCAGCAGTCAATTCGTGGACACCATATATTTT.

The V and J genes are TRBV12-3 or TRBV12-4 and TRBJ2-3, with TRBD2 matching over 14 bases. The CDR3 is made up of 15 amino acids. Unmatched junction bases numbered 2, after V lost 4 bases and J lost 5 bases. This CDR3 is CASSSTSGRGDTQYF. The DNA of the CDR3 is TGTGCCAGCAGTTCGACTAGCGGGAGGGGAGATACGCAGTATTTT.

The chain's CDR3 is CASSIRGTGSGELFF. CDR3 nucleotide sequence: TGTGCCAGTAGTATCCGCGGGACAGGGTCCGGGGAGCTGTTTTTT. The chain is built from TRBV19 and TRBJ2-2, with 9 positions matching TRBD1. With 3 bases clipped from V and 6 bases from J, the junction kept 5 bases outside the gene matches. The germline CDR1 and CDR2 sequences are LNHDA and SQIVND (reference sequence). This CDR3 contains 15 residues.

The chain uses TRBV6-2 or TRBV6-3 and TRBJ2-7; the match to TRBD1 covers 11 bases. Unmatched junction bases numbered 8, after V lost 0 bases and J lost 4 bases. Germline lookup yields CDR1 MNHEY and CDR2 SVGEGT. This CDR3 has 17 residues. CDR3 protein: CASSYSPDRGREYEQYF. In nucleotides, the CDR3 is TGTGCCAGCAGTTACTCCCCGGACAGGGGGCGCGAGTACGAGCAGTACTTC.

This chain uses TRBV20-1 with TRBJ2-1, with D unclear. The CDR3 has 13 amino acids. The V end was cut by 3 bases, the J end by 5 bases, with 11 bases between. Germline V lookup: CDR1 DFQATT, CDR2 SNEGSKA (reference sequence). This CDR3 reads CSASPRTNNEQFF. The CDR3 nucleotides read TGCAGTGCTAGTCCCCGGACGAACAATGAGCAGTTCTTC.

This chain connects TRBV5-1 to TRBJ2-7; the D is unclear. Germline V lookup: CDR1 SGHRS, CDR2 YFSETQ. This CDR3 spans 16 amino acids. The germline V and J ends were trimmed by 0 bases and 7 bases, with 20 bases remaining between them. In nucleotides, the CDR3 is TGCGCCAGCAGCTTGGATCCTGAATCCGTAGTGAGGGAGCAGTACTTC. It specifies CASSLDPESVVREQYF.

This clonotype turned up a few times. The rearrangement joins TRBV6-1 to TRBJ1-4, with 7 bases aligning to TRBD1. The CDR3 is made up of 14 amino acids. J gave up 5 bases and V 4 bases, and 4 bases lay outside the gene matches. Per the germline V gene, CDR1 is MNHNS and CDR2 is SASEGT. The CDR3 bases are TGTGCCAGCAGTGTGGGACAGATGAATGAAAAACTGTTTTTT. Translating gives CASSVGQMNEKLFF.

V usage is TRBV11-2 and J usage is TRBJ2-5, with TRBD2 as a possible D gene (5 bases). V was clipped by 5 bases and J by 2 bases, with 12 bases between them. The CDR3 sequence is 14 residues long. Germline lookup yields CDR1 SGHAT and CDR2 FQNNGV. CDR3: CASSPRLAQETQYF. The CDR3 nucleotides are TGTGCCAGCAGCCCCCGTTTAGCGCAAGAGACCCAGTACTTC.

The chain recombines TRBV6-1 with TRBJ1-1, with 7 nucleotides matching TRBD1. The CDR3 sequence is 14 residues long. Germline lookup yields CDR1 MNHNS and CDR2 SASEGT. Trimming took 6 bases from V and 1 from J; bases not matched to a gene: 5. CDR3 coding DNA: TGTGCCAGCAGACCAGGGGGATCGAACACTGAAGCTTTCTTT. Translation gives CASRPGGSNTEAFF.

In nucleotides, the CDR3 is TGCAGTGCTAGAGATGAGTTAACACGCCTTATGAACACTGAAGCTTTCTTT. It is translated as CSARDELTRLMNTEAFF. The J gene is TRBJ1-1, the V gene TRBV20-1; the D is unclear. Germline values: CDR1 DFQATT, CDR2 SNEGSKA (reference sequence). The CDR3 contains 17 residues. Trimming shortened V by 0 bases and J by 0 bases, and 17 bases separated the two germline ends.

CDR3 in DNA: TGTGCCAGCAGCTTAACGCCGACAGGCCACACCGGGGAGCTGTTTTTT. It yields the protein CASSLTPTGHTGELFF. This chain links TRBV7-3 with TRBJ2-2; tentative D call: TRBD1 (6 bases). CDR3 length: 16 residues. From germline, CDR1 is SGHTA and CDR2 FQGTGA. The V gene lost 0 bases and the J gene lost 3 bases, with 11 bases spanning the gap.